This T cell receptor (beta chain) was sequenced in a study of blood T cell repertoires in COVID-19. Study summary: Acute and convalescent COVID-19 samples came from the United States, Italy and Spain.

The assay was immunoSEQ multiplex PCR, and TCRdb's table has in-frame clones only and misses some. The sample contains 30,000 to 40,000 clones, more than 75% of which appear only once. The ends were cut back, 3 bases at V and 5 bases at J, with 25 bases in the middle. The CDR3 runs 19 residues. Per the germline V gene, CDR1 is KGHSH and CDR2 is LQKENI. V gene TRBV18 combines with J gene TRBJ2-2, with D maybe TRBD1 (6 bases). Sample: peripheral blood. This sequence originates from a man older than 75 with acute or convalescent COVID-19. This CDR3 reads CASSPLHSRTDWDTGELFF. The CDR3 DNA is TGTGCCAGCTCACCCCTTCATTCTCGGACAGATTGGGATACCGGGGAGCTGTTTTTT.